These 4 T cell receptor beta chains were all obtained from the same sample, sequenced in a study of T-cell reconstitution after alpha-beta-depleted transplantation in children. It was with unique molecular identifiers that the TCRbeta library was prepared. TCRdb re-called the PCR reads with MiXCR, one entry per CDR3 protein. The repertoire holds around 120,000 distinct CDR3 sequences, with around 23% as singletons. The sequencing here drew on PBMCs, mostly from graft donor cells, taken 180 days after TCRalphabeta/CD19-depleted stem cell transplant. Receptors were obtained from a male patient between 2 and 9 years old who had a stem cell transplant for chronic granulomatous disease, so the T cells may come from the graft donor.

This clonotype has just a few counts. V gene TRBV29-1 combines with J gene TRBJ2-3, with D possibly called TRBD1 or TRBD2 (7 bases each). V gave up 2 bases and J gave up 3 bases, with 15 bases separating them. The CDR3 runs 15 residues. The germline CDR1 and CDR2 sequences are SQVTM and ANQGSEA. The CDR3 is CSVEQGGVGTDTQYF. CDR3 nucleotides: TGCAGCGTTGAACAGGGGGGGGTAGGAACAGATACGCAGTATTTT.

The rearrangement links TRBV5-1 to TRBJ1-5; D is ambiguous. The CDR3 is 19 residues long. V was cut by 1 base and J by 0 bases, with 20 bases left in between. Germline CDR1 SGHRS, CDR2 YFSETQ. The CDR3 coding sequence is TGCGCCAGCAGCTTGTATCTCAGAGGACGAGATTATAGCAATCAGCCCCAGCATTTT. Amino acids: CASSLYLRGRDYSNQPQHF.

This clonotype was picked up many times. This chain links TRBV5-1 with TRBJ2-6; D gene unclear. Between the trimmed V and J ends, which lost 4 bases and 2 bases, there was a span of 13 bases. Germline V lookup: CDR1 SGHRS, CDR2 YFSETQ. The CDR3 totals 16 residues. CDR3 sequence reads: CASSPTPGTGANVLTF. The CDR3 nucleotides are TGCGCCAGCAGCCCCACACCAGGAACTGGGGCCAACGTCCTGACTTTC. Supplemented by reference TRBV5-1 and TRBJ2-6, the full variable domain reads KAGVTQTPRYLIKTRGQQVTLSCSPISGHRSVSWYQQTPGQGLQFLFEYFSETQRNKGNFPGRFSGRQFSNSRSEMNVSTLELGDSALYLCASSPTPGTGANVLTFGAGSRLTVL.

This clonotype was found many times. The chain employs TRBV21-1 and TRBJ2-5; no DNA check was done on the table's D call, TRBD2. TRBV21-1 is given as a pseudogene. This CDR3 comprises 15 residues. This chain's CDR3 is CASSSSEGPRETQYF. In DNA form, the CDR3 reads TGTGCCAGCAGCTCTTCCGAGGGGCCCAGGGAGACCCAGTACTTC.